Listed here are 10 T cell receptor beta chains from one sample, sequenced in a study of shared clonotypes between healthy human individuals. Generated by immunoSEQ multiplex PCR, the TCRdb table keeps only in-frame clones and is missing some. The table lists millions of clones, about 92% of them singletons, with 0.13% to 0.15% in the top ten. Sequenced material: naive CD4+ T cells sorted from blood. Subset noted: CD45RA+ positively selected. These receptors came from a young man in good health.

The chain's CDR3 is CASSRDRGLTNTGELFF. The CDR3 coding sequence is TGTGCCAGCAGCCGGGACAGGGGACTTACGAACACCGGGGAGCTGTTTTTT. The chain employs TRBV7-9 and TRBJ2-2; 10 bases fit TRBD1. The germline gives CDR1 SEHNR, CDR2 FQNEAQ (reference sequence). The CDR3 runs 17 residues. The ends lost 5 bases at V and 0 bases at J; junction bases unmatched: 6.

The chain links TRBV27 to TRBJ2-1; 10 bases line up with TRBD2. J was trimmed by 6 bases and V by 1 base; bases with no gene match: 6. CDR3 length equals 16 residues. Germline-derived CDR1 and CDR2 are MNHEY and SMNVEV (reference sequence). The CDR3 coding sequence is TGTGCCAGCAGTTTATTGGGGGGGACTAGCGCCAATGAGCAGTTCTTC. Encoded protein: CASSLLGGTSANEQFF.

The chain uses TRBV2 and TRBJ1-6; D is unclear. Looked up from germline, CDR1 is SNHLY and CDR2 is FYNNEI. The CDR3 loop spans 13 amino acids. With 8 bases removed from V and 18 bases from J, the gap between germline ends came to 23 bases. CDR3 residues: CASCLQTSVDGHF. DNA of the CDR3: TGTGCCAGCTGTCTGCAGACCTCAGTCGATGGCCACTTT.

As concerns this clone: Germline and junction disagree at one end, which may indicate a read error. The chain employs TRBV30 and TRBJ2-5, with 12 bases lining up with TRBD2. The CDR3 covers 12 residues. Germline V gives CDR1 GTSNPN, CDR2 SVGIG (reference sequence). This chain's CDR3 is CAWSATGTSGHF. The CDR3 nucleotides read TGTGCCTGGAGTGCGACCGGGACTAGCGGGCACTTC.

The rearrangement joins TRBV4-1 to TRBJ2-1; 8 nucleotides match TRBD1. The V gene's germline CDR1 is MGHRA and CDR2 YSYEKL. CDR3 size: 18 residues. V shed 0 bases, J shed 8 bases, and the junction held 15 bases outside the gene matches. The CDR3 DNA follows: TGCGCCAGCAGCCAAGATGGTTTGGGCAGGGGGCCCGGCGATGAGCAGTTCTTC. It encodes CASSQDGLGRGPGDEQFF.

CDR3 amino acids: CASSLGGQANTYGYTF. The CDR3 DNA reads TGTGCCAGCAGTTTAGGGGGACAGGCAAACACTTATGGCTACACCTTC. This chain links TRBV28 with TRBJ1-2, with 8 bases identical to TRBD1. CDR1 and CDR2 (germline): MDHEN, SYDVKM. J gave up 5 bases and V 2 bases, and 10 bases lay outside the gene matches. This CDR3 has 16 residues.

The chain combines TRBV5-1 with TRBJ1-1; the D gene is possibly TRBD1 (5 bases). Germline CDR1 is SGHRS and CDR2 is YFSETQ. The CDR3 consists of 17 residues. Trimming shortened V by 4 bases and J by 3 bases, and 22 bases separated the two germline ends. CDR3 amino acids: CASSPIAGSHSDTEAFF. The DNA of the CDR3 is TGCGCCAGCAGCCCTATCGCAGGGTCTCATTCGGACACTGAAGCTTTCTTT. Full variable domain (rest looked up from reference TRBV5-1 and TRBJ1-1): KAGVTQTPRYLIKTRGQQVTLSCSPISGHRSVSWYQQTPGQGLQFLFEYFSETQRNKGNFPGRFSGRQFSNSRSEMNVSTLELGDSALYLCASSPIAGSHSDTEAFFGQGTRLTVV.

This sequence joins TRBV6-6 and TRBJ1-4; 9 bases line up with TRBD1. With V trimmed by 7 bases and J by 11 bases, 11 bases remained unmatched. Germline CDR1 MNHNY, CDR2 SVGAGI (reference sequence). This CDR3 contains 14 residues. The DNA for the CDR3 is TGTGCCAGCATCCTCGGACAGGGGCAAGGGAAACTGTTTTTT. This codes for CASILGQGQGKLFF.

The rearrangement joins TRBV18 to TRBJ2-3; D gene ambiguous. Germline CDR1 KGHSH, CDR2 LQKENI. This CDR3 contains 15 residues. V dropped 1 base and J dropped 0 bases, with 8 bases sitting between them. CDR3 protein: CASSPLASSTDTQYF. As DNA, the CDR3 is TGTGCCAGCTCACCACTCGCTTCTAGCACAGATACGCAGTATTTT.

V usage is TRBV27 and J usage is TRBJ2-1; TRBD2 aligns across 12 bases. The CDR3 is 16 amino acids. V lost 0 bases, J lost 9 bases, and 6 bases stayed unmatched. CDR1 and CDR2 (germline): MNHEY, SMNVEV (reference sequence). The CDR3 DNA sequence: TGTGCCAGCAGTTTATCCCTCCTAGCGGGAGGGACTGAGCAGTTCTTC. Protein: CASSLSLLAGGTEQFF.